This T cell receptor (beta chain) stems from a study of blood T cells in healthy people across ages. Study-wide findings and caveats: More naive CD4+ cells and higher diversity were found in long-lived than in aged donors.

Alongside a J-beta primer mix, a sample-barcoded 5' primer served in a second PCR lasting about 7 to 12 cycles. Using its own MiXCR run on the 5' RACE reads, TCRdb lists one record per CDR3 protein. The data contain 650,000 to 800,000 distinct CDR3 sequences, 52% of them singletons. Comment on this clonotype: The target antigen is unknown.

This CDR3 comprises 15 residues. Per the germline V gene, CDR1 is SGHRS and CDR2 is YFSETQ. The TCR was taken from a woman of 80 years or more in good health. The sequencing sample was made of blood. V usage is TRBV5-1 and J usage is TRBJ2-5; perhaps TRBD2 as D (5 bases). The DNA matches TRBJ2-7 better at its end, which makes the J call doubtful. CDR3 nucleotides: TGCGCCAGCAGCTTGGCCGGGGATGAGTCTGGCGAGCAGTACTTC. As protein: CASSLAGDESGEQYF.